The source of this T cell receptor (beta chain) is a study of blood T cell repertoires in COVID-19. Study-wide background: Some COVID-19 samples were acute and others convalescent; all came from the United States, Italy and Spain.

Only one count was recorded for this clone. Per the study methods: Reference gene primer amplification gave nucleated cell count estimates. Assay: immunoSEQ multiplex PCR; the TCRdb copy retains only in-frame clones and omits some. The V and J calls and clone size come from that table; D and trimming were worked out from the DNA. The sample contains roughly 260,000 clones, roughly nine tenths of which appear only once. V lost 1 base, J lost 3 bases, and 15 bases lay in between. The germline V gene encodes CDR1 MGHRA and CDR2 YSYEKL. This CDR3 region has 17 residues. Categorization into cohorts depended on clinical history that participants reported.

J is TRBJ2-2 and V is TRBV4-1; a weak D match, TRBD2 (6 bases). Material: PBMCs or T cells enriched from blood (not recorded which). The clonotype was recovered from a human donor in a cohort exposed to, infected with or recovered from COVID-19 (not recorded which). The donor label of this sample is uncertain. The CDR3 coding sequence is TGCGCCAGCAGCCAAGTTTTGGGAGGCGGGGACACCGGGGAGCTGTTTTTT. Protein: CASSQVLGGGDTGELFF.